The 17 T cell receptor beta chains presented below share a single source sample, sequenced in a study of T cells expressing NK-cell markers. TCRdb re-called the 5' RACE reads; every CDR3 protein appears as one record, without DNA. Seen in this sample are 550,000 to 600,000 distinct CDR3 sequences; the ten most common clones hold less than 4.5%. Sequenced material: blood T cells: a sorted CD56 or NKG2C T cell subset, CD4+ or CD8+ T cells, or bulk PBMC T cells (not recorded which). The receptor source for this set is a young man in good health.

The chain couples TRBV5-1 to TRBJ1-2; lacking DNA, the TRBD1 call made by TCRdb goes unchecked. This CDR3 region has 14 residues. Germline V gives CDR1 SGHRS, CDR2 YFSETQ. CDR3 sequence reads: CASSPGTGGWGYTF.

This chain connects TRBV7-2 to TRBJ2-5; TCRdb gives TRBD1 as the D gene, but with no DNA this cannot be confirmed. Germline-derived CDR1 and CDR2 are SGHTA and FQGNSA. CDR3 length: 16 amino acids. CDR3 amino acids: CASSLAPGLSYVTQYF.

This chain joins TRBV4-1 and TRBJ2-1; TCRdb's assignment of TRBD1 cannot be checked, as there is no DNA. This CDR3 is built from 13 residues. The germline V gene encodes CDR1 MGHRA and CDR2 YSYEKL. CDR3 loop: CASSQDRAGREFF.

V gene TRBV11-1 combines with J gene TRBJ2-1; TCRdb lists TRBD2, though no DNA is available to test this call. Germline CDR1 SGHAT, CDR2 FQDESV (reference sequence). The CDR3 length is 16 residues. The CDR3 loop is CASSPASRASYNEQFF.

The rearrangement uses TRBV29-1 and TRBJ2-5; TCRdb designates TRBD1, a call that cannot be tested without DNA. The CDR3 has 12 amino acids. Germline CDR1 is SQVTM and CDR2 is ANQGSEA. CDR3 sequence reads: CSAERAPETQYF.

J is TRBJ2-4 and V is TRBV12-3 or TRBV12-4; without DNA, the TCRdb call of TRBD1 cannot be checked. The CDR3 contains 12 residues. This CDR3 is CASSITVGIQYF.

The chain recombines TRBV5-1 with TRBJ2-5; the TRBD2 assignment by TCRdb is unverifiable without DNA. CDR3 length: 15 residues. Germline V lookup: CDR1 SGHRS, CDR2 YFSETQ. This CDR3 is CASSQLSSSQETQYF.

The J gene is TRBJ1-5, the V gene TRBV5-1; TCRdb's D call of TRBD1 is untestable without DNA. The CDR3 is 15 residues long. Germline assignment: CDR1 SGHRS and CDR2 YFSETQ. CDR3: CASSPRTGSGQPQHF.

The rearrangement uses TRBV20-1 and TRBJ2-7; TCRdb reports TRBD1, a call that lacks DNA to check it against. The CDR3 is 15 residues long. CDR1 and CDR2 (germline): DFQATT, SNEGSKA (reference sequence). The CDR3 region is CSAPSGTGKGYEQYF.

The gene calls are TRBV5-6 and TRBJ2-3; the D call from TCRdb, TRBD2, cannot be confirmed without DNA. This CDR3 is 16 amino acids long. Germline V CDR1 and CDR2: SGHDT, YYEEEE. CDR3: CASSLVNSGYTDTQYF. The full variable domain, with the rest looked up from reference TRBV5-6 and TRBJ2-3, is DAGVTQSPTHLIKTRGQQVTLRCSPKSGHDTVSWYQQALGQGPQFIFQYYEEEERQRGNFPDRFSGHQFPNYSSELNVNALLLGDSALYLCASSLVNSGYTDTQYFGPGTRLTVL.

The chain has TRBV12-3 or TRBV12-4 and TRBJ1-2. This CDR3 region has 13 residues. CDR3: CASTDLVMEGYTF.

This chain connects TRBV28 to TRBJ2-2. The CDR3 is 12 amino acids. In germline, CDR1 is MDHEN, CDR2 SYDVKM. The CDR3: CASRAPTGELFF.

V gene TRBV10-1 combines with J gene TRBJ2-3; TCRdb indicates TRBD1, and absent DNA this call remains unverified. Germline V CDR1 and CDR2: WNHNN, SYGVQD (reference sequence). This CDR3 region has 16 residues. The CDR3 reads CASSEMGQGAVDTQYF.

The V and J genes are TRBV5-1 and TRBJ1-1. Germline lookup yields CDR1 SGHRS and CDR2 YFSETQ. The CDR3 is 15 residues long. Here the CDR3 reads CASSLVGRRDTEAFF.

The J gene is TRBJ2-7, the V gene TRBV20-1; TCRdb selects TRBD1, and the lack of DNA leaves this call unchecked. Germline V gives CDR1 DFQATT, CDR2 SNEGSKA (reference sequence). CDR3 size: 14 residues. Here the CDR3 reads CSAAGGQVPYEQYF.

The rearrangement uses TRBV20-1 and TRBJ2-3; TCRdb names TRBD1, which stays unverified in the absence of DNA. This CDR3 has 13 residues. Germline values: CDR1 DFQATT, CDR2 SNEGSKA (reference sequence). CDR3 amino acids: CSASLPGGNTQYF.

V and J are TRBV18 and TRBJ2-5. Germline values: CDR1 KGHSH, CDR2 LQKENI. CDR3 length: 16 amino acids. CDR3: CASSPLGTKYQETQYF.